The clone carrying this TCR beta chain appeared many times. An absence of ophthalmopathy progression within 18 months meant stable Graves' hyperthyroidism. PBMCs stemmed from over 7.5 ml fresh peripheral blood. The investigators amplified TCR beta CDR3 regions from RNA transcripts. Initially, a first-round RT-PCR of the TCR CDR3 employed the HTBI primer set. Each CDR3 protein is one row after TCRdb ran MiXCR on the multiplex PCR reads. The repertoire holds hundreds of thousands of distinct CDR3 sequences, roughly 15% seen once, with 10% in the top ten. This sample was included in a study of T cells in Graves' hyperthyroidism and ophthalmopathy. Looking at the study overall: At initial diagnosis, before any treatment had begun, peripheral blood was obtained.

Per the germline V gene, CDR1 is LGHDT and CDR2 is YNNKEL (reference sequence). V lost 1 base and J lost 4, with 10 bases in between. The CDR3 is made up of 14 amino acids. The chain couples TRBV3-1 to TRBJ1-1; no clear D. Sequencing used blood. The receptor's source is a woman under 30 with Graves' hyperthyroidism. CDR3 coding DNA: TGTGCCAGCAGCCAAGTTCCGGAGGGCACTGAAGCTTTCTTT. Amino acids: CASSQVPEGTEAFF.